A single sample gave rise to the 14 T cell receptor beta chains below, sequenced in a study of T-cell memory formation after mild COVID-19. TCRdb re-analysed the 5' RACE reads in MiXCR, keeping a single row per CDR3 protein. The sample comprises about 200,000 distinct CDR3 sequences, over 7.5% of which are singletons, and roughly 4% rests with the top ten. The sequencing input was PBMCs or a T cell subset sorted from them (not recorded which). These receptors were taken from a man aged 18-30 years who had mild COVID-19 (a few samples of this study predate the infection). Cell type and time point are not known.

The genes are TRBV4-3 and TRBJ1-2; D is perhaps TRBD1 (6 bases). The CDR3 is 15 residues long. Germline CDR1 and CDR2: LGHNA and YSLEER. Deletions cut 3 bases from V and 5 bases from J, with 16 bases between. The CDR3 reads CASSHLQGEQYGYTF. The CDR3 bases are TGCGCCAGCAGCCACCTACAGGGTGAGCAATATGGCTACACCTTC.

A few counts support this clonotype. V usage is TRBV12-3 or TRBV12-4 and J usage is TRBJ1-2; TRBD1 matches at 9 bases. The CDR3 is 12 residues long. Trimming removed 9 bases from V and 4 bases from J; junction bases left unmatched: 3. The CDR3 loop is CASTDRGYGYTF. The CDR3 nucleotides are TGTGCCAGTACGGACAGGGGCTATGGCTACACCTTC.

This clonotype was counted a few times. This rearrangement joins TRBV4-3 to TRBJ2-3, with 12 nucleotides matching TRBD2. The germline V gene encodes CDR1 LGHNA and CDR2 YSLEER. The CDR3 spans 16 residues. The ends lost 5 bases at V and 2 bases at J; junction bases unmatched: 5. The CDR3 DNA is TGCGCCAGCAGCTACGGACTAGCGGGGCCCACAGATACGCAGTATTTT. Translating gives CASSYGLAGPTDTQYF.

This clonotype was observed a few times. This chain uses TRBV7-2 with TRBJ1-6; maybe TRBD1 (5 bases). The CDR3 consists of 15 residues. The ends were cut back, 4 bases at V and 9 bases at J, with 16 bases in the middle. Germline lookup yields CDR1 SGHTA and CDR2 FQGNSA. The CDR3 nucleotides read TGTGCCAGCAGCTCAGACATACCAGGGTTTTCACCCCTCCACTTT. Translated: CASSSDIPGFSPLHF.

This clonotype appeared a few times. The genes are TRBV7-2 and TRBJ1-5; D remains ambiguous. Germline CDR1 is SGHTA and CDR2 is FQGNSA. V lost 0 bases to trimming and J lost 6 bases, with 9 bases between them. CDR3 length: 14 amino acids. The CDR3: CASSLATGSQPQHF. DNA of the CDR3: TGTGCCAGCAGCTTAGCTACGGGAAGTCAGCCCCAGCATTTT.

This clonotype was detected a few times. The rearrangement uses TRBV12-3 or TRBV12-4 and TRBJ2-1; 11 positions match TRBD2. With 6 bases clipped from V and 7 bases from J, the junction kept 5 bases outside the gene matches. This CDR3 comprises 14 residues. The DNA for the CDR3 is TGTGCCAGCAGCAGACTAGCGGGGAATAATGAGCAGTTCTTC. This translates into CASSRLAGNNEQFF.

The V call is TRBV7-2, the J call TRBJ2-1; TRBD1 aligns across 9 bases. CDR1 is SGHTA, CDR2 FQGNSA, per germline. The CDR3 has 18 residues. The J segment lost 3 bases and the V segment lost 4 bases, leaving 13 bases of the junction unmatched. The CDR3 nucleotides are TGTGCCAGCAGCTCAGGCGTTGTACGACAGGGGGTCTACAATGAGCAGTTCTTC. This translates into CASSSGVVRQGVYNEQFF.

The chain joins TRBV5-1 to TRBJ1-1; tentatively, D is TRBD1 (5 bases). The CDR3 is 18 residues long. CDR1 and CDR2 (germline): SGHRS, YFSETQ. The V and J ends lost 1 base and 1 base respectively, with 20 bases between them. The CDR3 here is CASSLRGRGSGWNTEAFF. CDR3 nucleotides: TGCGCCAGCAGCTTGAGGGGTCGGGGGAGTGGATGGAACACTGAAGCTTTCTTT. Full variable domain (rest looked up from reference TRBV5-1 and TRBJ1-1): KAGVTQTPRYLIKTRGQQVTLSCSPISGHRSVSWYQQTPGQGLQFLFEYFSETQRNKGNFPGRFSGRQFSNSRSEMNVSTLELGDSALYLCASSLRGRGSGWNTEAFFGQGTRLTVV.

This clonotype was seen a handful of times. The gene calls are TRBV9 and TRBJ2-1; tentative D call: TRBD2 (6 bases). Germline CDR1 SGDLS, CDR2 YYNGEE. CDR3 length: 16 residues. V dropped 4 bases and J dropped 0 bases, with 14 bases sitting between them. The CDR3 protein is CASSPGGVSSYNEQFF. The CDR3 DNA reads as TGTGCCAGCAGCCCAGGCGGGGTTAGCTCCTACAATGAGCAGTTCTTC.

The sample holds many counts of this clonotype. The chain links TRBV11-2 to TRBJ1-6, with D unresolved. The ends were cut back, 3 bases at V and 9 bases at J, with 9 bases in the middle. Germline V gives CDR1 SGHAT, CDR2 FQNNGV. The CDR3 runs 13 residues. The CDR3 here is CASSFPQGSPLHF. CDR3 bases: TGTGCCAGCAGCTTCCCTCAAGGTTCACCCCTCCACTTT.

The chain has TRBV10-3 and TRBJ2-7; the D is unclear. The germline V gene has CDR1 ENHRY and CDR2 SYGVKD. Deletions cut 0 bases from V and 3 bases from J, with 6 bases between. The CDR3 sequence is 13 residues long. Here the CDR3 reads CAISESIGYEQYF. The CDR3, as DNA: TGTGCCATCAGTGAGTCTATCGGCTACGAGCAGTACTTC.

This chain's CDR3 is CASAFGNGETQYF. Written as DNA, the CDR3 is TGTGCCAGCGCGTTCGGGAACGGGGAGACCCAGTACTTC. This rearrangement joins TRBV2 to TRBJ2-5; possible D gene TRBD2, 5 bases. Trimming stripped 8 bases from V and 5 bases from J, with 15 bases between. The germline CDR1 and CDR2 sequences are SNHLY and FYNNEI. The CDR3 totals 13 residues. The full variable domain, in which reference TRBV2 and TRBJ2-5 provide the parts outside the CDR3, is EPEVTQTPSHQVTQMGQEVILRCVPISNHLYFYWYRQILGQKVEFLVSFYNNEISEKSEIFDDQFSVERPDGSNFTLKIRSTKLEDSAMYFCASAFGNGETQYFGPGTRLLVL.

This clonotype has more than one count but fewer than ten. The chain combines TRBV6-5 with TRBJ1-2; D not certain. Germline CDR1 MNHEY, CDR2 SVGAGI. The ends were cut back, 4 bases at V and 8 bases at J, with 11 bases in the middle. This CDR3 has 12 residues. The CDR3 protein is CASSFGIGGYTF. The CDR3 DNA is TGTGCCAGCAGTTTTGGGATAGGCGGCTACACCTTC.

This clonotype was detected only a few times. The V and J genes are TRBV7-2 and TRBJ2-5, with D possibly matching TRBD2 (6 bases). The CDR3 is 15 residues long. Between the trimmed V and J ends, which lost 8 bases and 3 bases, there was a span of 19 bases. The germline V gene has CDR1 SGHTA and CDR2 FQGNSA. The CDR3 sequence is CASSFNWGGEETQYF. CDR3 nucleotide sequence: TGTGCCAGCTCCTTTAACTGGGGCGGGGAAGAGACCCAGTACTTC. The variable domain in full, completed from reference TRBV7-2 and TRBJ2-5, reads GAGVSQSPSNKVTEKGKDVELRCDPISGHTALYWYRQSLGQGLEFLIYFQGNSAPDKSGLPSDRFSAERTGGSVSTLTIQRTQQEDSAVYLCASSFNWGGEETQYFGPGTRLLVL.